These 20 T cell receptor beta chains originate from one sample sequenced in a study of identical twins. TCRdb passed the 5' RACE reads through MiXCR, listing each CDR3 protein once. The sample includes 750,000 to 950,000 distinct CDR3 sequences, roughly an eighth of them seen just once. This sample also appeared in a second study, on yellow fever vaccine responses in identical twins.

The sequenced material came from PBMCs. All receptors derive from a woman between 18 and 29 years old in good health.

This clonotype was counted between two and nine times. This chain uses TRBV3-1 with TRBJ2-5, with TRBD2 matching 9 bases. From germline, CDR1 is LGHDT and CDR2 YNNKEL (reference sequence). The trim removed 0 bases at V and 2 bases at J, leaving 13 bases unmatched. This CDR3 is built from 19 residues. CDR3 nucleotide sequence: TGTGCCAGCAGCCAAGATTATAGAGTAGCGGGAGTGGGGCAAGAGACCCAGTACTTC. Translating gives CASSQDYRVAGVGQETQYF.

The CDR3 DNA reads TGTGCCAGCAGCTTGACCCGCGGCTACGAGCAGTACGTC. Protein sequence: CASSLTRGYEQYV. The chain couples TRBV7-2 to TRBJ2-7, with D hard to call. V was cut by 3 bases and J by 3 bases, with 9 bases left in between. The CDR3 loop spans 13 amino acids. CDR1 is SGHTA, CDR2 FQGNSA, per germline.

This clonotype has just a few counts. V is TRBV15 and J is TRBJ2-1, with 12 bases that match TRBD2. The germline gives CDR1 LNHNV, CDR2 YYDKDF (reference sequence). V was clipped by 5 bases and J by 6 bases; unmatched bases: 8. The length of the CDR3 is 16 residues. Written as DNA, the CDR3 is TGTGCCACCAGCGATCCTAGCGGGGGGGCGGCCAATGAGCAGTTCTTC. As protein: CATSDPSGGAANEQFF. The variable domain in full, with the rest retrieved from reference TRBV15 and TRBJ2-1, is DAMVIQNPRYQVTQFGKPVTLSCSQTLNHNVMYWYQQKSSQAPKLLFHYYDKDFNNEADTPDNFQSRRPNTSFCFLDIRSPGLGDTAMYLCATSDPSGGAANEQFFGPGTRLTVL.

The chain combines TRBV24-1 with TRBJ2-1, with TRBD2 as a possible D gene (6 bases). This CDR3 contains 19 residues. Between the trimmed V and J ends, which lost 2 bases and 0 bases, there was a span of 19 bases. Germline CDR1 is KGHDR and CDR2 is SFDVKD. This CDR3 is CATSDSSQRAQSSYNEQFF. CDR3 coding DNA: TGTGCCACCAGTGATTCCTCCCAGCGGGCCCAAAGCTCCTACAATGAGCAGTTCTTC.

CDR3 DNA: TGTGCCAGCAAAAACAGGGGAGATAATGAAAAACTGTTTTTT. Translation: CASKNRGDNEKLFF. The chain couples TRBV6-1 to TRBJ1-4; TRBD1 agrees at 7 bases. V shed 7 bases, J shed 4 bases, and the junction held 6 bases outside the gene matches. The CDR3 covers 14 residues. The germline V gene has CDR1 MNHNS and CDR2 SASEGT.

This clonotype came up a few times. The CDR3 DNA follows: TGCGCCAGCAGCGACCCCGGACAGGCGAACACCGGGGAGCTGTTTTTT. Translating gives CASSDPGQANTGELFF. This chain links TRBV5-1 with TRBJ2-2; 7 bases map to TRBD1. Unmatched junction bases numbered 6, after V lost 4 bases and J lost 0 bases. This CDR3 is 16 amino acids long. CDR1 and CDR2 (germline): SGHRS, YFSETQ.

The table lists this clonotype with a few counts. The chain joins TRBV6-2 or TRBV6-3 to TRBJ2-1, with 8 bases that match TRBD2. V trimming: 2 bases; J trimming: 9 bases; junction bases outside the gene matches: 12. Germline V gene sequence: CDR1 MNHEY, CDR2 SVGEGT. The CDR3 is 16 residues long. CDR3 coding DNA: TGTGCCAGCAGTTACCTATTTCGCGGGAGGACGGGTGAGCAGTTCTTC. It specifies CASSYLFRGRTGEQFF.

This clonotype was detected ten times or more. This chain links TRBV12-3 or TRBV12-4 with TRBJ2-3; 10 nucleotides match TRBD2. The CDR3 spans 15 residues. V shed 6 bases, J shed 2 bases, and the junction held 5 bases outside the gene matches. The CDR3 loop reads CASRVLAGVTDTQYF. The CDR3 DNA follows: TGTGCCAGCAGAGTTCTAGCGGGGGTCACAGATACGCAGTATTTT.

This clonotype was observed a handful of times. V gene TRBV20-1 combines with J gene TRBJ2-3, with D perhaps matching TRBD1 (6 bases). CDR3 length: 14 amino acids. CDR1 DFQATT and CDR2 SNEGSKA come from the germline V gene (reference sequence). The germline V and J ends were trimmed by 8 bases and 1 base, with 16 bases remaining between them. CDR3 nucleotides: TGCAGTTCGACCCCGGACAGAGGCACAGATACGCAGTATTTT. This codes for CSSTPDRGTDTQYF.

This clonotype has a handful of counts. This chain joins TRBV12-3 or TRBV12-4 and TRBJ2-3; D tentatively fits TRBD1 or TRBD2 (6 bases each). V lost 6 bases and J lost 3, with 25 bases in between. The CDR3 length is 18 residues. As DNA, the CDR3 is TGTGCCAGCAGCCCGGGAGCGGAACAGGGTTTTGGGACAGATACGCAGTATTTT. It encodes CASSPGAEQGFGTDTQYF.

This clonotype was seen at least ten times. The chain employs TRBV5-1 and TRBJ2-2; perhaps TRBD1 as D (5 bases). The CDR3 sequence is 15 residues long. Germline V lookup: CDR1 SGHRS, CDR2 YFSETQ. Trimming removed 0 bases from V and 1 base from J, with 7 bases in between. The CDR3 region is CASSLADRNTGELFF. The CDR3, as DNA: TGCGCCAGCAGCTTGGCCGACAGGAACACCGGGGAGCTGTTTTTT.

This clonotype was counted ten times or more. This chain connects TRBV12-3 or TRBV12-4 to TRBJ1-2; D possibly corresponds to TRBD1 (6 bases). The CDR3 contains 11 residues. The V gene lost 5 bases and the J gene lost 7 bases, with 8 bases spanning the gap. The CDR3 DNA reads TGTGCCAGCAGTCGAGGGGGTGGCTACACCTTC. Protein sequence: CASSRGGGYTF.

This chain uses TRBV19 with TRBJ1-2; D unresolved. CDR3 size: 13 residues. V was trimmed by 3 bases and J by 5 bases, leaving 10 bases between them. Germline V gives CDR1 LNHDA, CDR2 SQIVND (reference sequence). The CDR3 protein is CASSIIGSYGYTF. As DNA, the CDR3 is TGTGCCAGTAGTATTATAGGATCGTATGGCTACACCTTC. Based on the CDR3 plus reference TRBV19 and TRBJ1-2, the full variable domain is DGGITQSPKYLFRKEGQNVTLSCEQNLNHDAMYWYRQDPGQGLRLIYYSQIVNDFQKGDIAEGYSVSREKKESFPLTVTSAQKNPTAFYLCASSIIGSYGYTFGSGTRLTVV.

There are many counts of this clonotype. The junction departs from germline at one end; a sequencing error may be responsible. The rearrangement joins TRBV12-3 or TRBV12-4 to TRBJ1-1, with 8 bases lining up with TRBD1. The CDR3 is 14 residues long. As DNA, the CDR3 is TGCGCCAGCAGCTTGGGACAGGAAAACACTGAAGCTTTCTTT. Translating it yields CASSLGQENTEAFF.

A few counts support this clonotype. The gene calls are TRBV12-3 or TRBV12-4 and TRBJ2-6; D is uncertain. Trimming pared 5 bases from V and 0 bases from J, leaving 8 bases between. This CDR3 region has 15 residues. The CDR3 nucleotides are TGTGCCAGCAGTCGCCAACACTCTGGGGCCAACGTCCTGACTTTC. Its protein is CASSRQHSGANVLTF.

Ten or more counts support this clonotype. This chain joins TRBV20-1 and TRBJ2-5; D unresolved. Germline lookup yields CDR1 DFQATT and CDR2 SNEGSKA (reference sequence). V was trimmed by 2 bases and J by 4 bases, leaving 5 bases between them. This CDR3 spans 11 amino acids. The CDR3 reads CSARKGETQYF. The CDR3 coding sequence is TGCAGTGCTAGAAAGGGAGAGACCCAGTACTTC.

There are a few counts of this clonotype. The chain links TRBV2 to TRBJ1-5; TRBD1 matches at 8 bases. The CDR3 is made up of 13 amino acids. The ends lost 7 bases at V and 6 bases at J; junction bases unmatched: 5. Germline CDR1 is SNHLY and CDR2 is FYNNEI. CDR3 region: CASTGQGSQPQHF. CDR3 nucleotides: TGTGCCAGCACCGGACAGGGTAGTCAGCCCCAGCATTTT.

This clonotype appeared once. The rearrangement joins TRBV20-1 to TRBJ2-5; D remains ambiguous. V lost 1 base to trimming and J lost 5 bases, with 11 bases between them. Germline CDR1 is DFQATT and CDR2 is SNEGSKA (reference sequence). The CDR3 sequence is 13 residues long. The CDR3 region has the DNA TGCAGTGCTAGAGGAAGTGGGTGGGAGACCCAGTACTTC. Its translation is CSARGSGWETQYF.

The chain joins TRBV5-1 to TRBJ2-7; the D is unclear. The germline V gene encodes CDR1 SGHRS and CDR2 YFSETQ. The CDR3 covers 12 residues. Between the trimmed V and J ends, which lost 0 bases and 7 bases, there was a span of 8 bases. The CDR3 coding sequence is TGCGCCAGCAGCTTGGACTGGATGGAGCAGTACGTC. Translated, it gives CASSLDWMEQYV.

In its sample, this clonotype was seen a few times. The chain joins TRBV7-6 to TRBJ1-3; no clear D gene. The CDR3 has 13 residues. V was cut by 2 bases and J by 4 bases, with 6 bases left in between. Germline V gives CDR1 SGHVS, CDR2 FNYEAQ. DNA for the CDR3: TGTGCCAGCAGCTTAAGCCTAGGAAACACCATATATTTT. Translating gives CASSLSLGNTIYF.